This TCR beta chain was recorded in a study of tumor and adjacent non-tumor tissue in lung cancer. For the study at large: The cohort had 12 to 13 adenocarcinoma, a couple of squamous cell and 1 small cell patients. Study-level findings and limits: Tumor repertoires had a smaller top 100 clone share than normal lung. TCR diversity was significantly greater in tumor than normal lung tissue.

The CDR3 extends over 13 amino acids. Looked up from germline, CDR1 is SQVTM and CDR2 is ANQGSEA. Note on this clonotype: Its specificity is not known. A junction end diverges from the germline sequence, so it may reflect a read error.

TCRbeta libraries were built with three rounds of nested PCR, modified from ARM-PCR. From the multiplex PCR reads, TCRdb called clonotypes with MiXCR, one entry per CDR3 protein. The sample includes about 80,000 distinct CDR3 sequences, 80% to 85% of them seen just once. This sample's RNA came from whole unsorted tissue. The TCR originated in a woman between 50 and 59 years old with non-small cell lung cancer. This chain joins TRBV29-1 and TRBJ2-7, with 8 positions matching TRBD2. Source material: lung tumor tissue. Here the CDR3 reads CSVGQAGDYEQYF. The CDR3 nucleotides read TGCAGTGTTGGGCAAGCGGGGGACTACGAGCAGTACTTC.